One T cell receptor (beta chain) is described in this entry. Its antigen is as yet unknown. The CDR3 spans 14 residues. Trimming shortened V by 3 bases and J by 8 bases, and 13 bases separated the two germline ends. This specimen comes from a study of identical twins. Overall study results and limits: Out-of-frame TCR alpha sharing in monozygotic twins exceeded recombination model predictions. Insertions were fewer in abundant cord blood beta clonotypes, whereas memory repertoires showed none of this pattern. Its conclusions, products of cross-sectional statistical analysis, did not come from following the same donors. Some out-of-frame alpha sequences were shared by twins, and these showed excess low generation probability.

One entry per CDR3 protein results from TCRdb running MiXCR on the 5' RACE reads. Counted here are some 1,600,000 distinct CDR3 sequences, around 29% occurring once; the ten biggest clones make up more than 0.25%. J is TRBJ2-2 and V is TRBV12-3 or TRBV12-4; D ambiguous. Sequenced material: cord blood. This TCR was recovered from a newborn girl in good health. Written as DNA, the CDR3 is TGTGCCAGCAGTTTTCGTGAAGGGTCAGGGGAGCTGTTTTTT. It codes for CASSFREGSGELFF.